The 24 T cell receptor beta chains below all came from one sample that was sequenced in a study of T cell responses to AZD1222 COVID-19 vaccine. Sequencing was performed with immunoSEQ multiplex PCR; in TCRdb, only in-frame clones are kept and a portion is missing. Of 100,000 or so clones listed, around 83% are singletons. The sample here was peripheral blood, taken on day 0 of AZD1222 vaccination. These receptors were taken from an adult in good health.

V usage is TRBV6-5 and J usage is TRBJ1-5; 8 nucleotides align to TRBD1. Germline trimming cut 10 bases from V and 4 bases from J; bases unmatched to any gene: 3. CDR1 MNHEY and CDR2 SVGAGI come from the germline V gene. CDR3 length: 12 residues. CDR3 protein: CATRQGNQPQHF. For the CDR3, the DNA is TGTGCCACCCGACAGGGGAATCAGCCCCAGCATTTT.

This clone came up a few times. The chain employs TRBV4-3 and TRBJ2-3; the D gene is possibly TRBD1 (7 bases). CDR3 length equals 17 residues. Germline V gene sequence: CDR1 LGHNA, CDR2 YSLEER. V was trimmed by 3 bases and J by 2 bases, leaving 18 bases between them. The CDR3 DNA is TGCGCCAGCAGCCAGGCTAACAGGGGACTGCACACAGATACGCAGTATTTT. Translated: CASSQANRGLHTDTQYF.

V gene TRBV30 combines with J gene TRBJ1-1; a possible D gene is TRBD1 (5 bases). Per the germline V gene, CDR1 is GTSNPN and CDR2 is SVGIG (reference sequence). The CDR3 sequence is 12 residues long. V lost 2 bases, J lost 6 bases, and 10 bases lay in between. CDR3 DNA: TGTGCCTGGAGTCCAGGGTCCCCTGAAGCTTTCTTT. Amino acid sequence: CAWSPGSPEAFF. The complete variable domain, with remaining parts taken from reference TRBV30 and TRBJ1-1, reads SQTIHQWPATLVQPVGSPLSLECTVEGTSNPNLYWYRQAAGRGLQLLFYSVGIGQISSEVPQNLSASRPQDRQFILSSKKLLLSDSGFYLCAWSPGSPEAFFGQGTRLTVV.

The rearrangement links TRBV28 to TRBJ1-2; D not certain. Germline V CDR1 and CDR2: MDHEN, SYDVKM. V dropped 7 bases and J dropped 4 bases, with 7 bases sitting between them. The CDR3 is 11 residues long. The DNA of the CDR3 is TGTGCCAGCACCGGGCCCTATGGCTACACCTTC. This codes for CASTGPYGYTF.

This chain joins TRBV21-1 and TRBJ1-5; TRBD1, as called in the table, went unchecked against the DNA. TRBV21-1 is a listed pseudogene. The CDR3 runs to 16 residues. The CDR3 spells CASRKRIRVGNQPQHF. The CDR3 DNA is TGTGCCAGCAGAAAAAGGATCAGGGTAGGCAATCAGCCCCAGCATTTT.

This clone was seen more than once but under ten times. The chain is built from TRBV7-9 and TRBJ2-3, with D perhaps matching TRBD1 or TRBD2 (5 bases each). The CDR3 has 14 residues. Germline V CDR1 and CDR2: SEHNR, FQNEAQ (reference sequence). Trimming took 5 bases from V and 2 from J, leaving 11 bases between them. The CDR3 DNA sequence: TGTGCCAGCAGCCCCCAGGGAGTCACAGATACGCAGTATTTT. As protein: CASSPQGVTDTQYF.

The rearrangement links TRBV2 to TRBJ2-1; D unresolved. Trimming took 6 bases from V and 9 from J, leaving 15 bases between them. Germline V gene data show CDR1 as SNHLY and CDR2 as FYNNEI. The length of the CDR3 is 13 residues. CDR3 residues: CASRSPSRGEQFF. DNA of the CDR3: TGTGCCAGCAGGTCGCCAAGTCGTGGTGAGCAGTTCTTC.

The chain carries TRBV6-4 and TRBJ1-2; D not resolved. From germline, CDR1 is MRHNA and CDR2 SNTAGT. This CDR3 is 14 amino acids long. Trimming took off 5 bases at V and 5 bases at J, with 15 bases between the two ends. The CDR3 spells CASSPQPDLYGYTF. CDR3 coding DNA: TGTGCCAGCAGTCCCCAGCCGGACTTATATGGCTACACCTTC.

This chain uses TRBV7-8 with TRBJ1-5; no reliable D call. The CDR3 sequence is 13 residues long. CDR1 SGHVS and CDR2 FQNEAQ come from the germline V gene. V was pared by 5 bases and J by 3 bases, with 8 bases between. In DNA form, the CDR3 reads TGTGCCAGCAGCGTCGGTAACAATCAGCCCCAGCATTTT. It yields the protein CASSVGNNQPQHF.

CDR3 protein: CASSVGGGLATYNEQFF. CDR3 DNA sequence: TGTGCCAGCAGCGTAGGAGGGGGACTAGCGACCTACAATGAGCAGTTCTTC. The chain links TRBV9 to TRBJ2-1; 10 bases are shared with TRBD2. Germline lookup yields CDR1 SGDLS and CDR2 YYNGEE. After removal of 0 bases from V and 2 bases from J, the junction contained 5 bases not matched to a gene. The CDR3 totals 17 residues.

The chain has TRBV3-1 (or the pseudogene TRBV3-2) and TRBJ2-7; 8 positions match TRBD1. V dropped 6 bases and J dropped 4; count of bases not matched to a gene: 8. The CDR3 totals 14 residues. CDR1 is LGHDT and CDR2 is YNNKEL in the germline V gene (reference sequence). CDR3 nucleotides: TGTGCCAGCAGTTTCCAGGGGGCGCGGTACGAGCAGTACTTC. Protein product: CASSFQGARYEQYF.

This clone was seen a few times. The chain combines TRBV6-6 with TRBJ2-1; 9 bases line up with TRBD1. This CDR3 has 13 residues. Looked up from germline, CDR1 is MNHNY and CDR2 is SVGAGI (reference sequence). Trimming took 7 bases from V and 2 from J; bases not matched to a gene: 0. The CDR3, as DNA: TGTGCCAGCAACAGGGGGCCCTACAATGAGCAGTTCTTC. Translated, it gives CASNRGPYNEQFF.

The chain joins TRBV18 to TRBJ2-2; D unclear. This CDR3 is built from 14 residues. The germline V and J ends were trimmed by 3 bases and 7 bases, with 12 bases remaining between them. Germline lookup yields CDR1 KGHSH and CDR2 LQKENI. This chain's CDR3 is CASSPPMVGGELFF. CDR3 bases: TGTGCCAGCTCACCTCCCATGGTGGGCGGGGAGCTGTTTTTT.

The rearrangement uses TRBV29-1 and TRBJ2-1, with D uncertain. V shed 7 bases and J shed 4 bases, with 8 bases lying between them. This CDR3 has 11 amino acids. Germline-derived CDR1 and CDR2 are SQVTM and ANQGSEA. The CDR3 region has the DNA TGCAGCGCACATTCTTACAATGAGCAGTTCTTC. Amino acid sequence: CSAHSYNEQFF.

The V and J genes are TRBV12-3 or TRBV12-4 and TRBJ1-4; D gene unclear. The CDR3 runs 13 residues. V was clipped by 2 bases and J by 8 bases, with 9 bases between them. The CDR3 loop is CASSLFGPEKLFF. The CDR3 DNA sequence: TGTGCCAGCAGTTTATTTGGGCCCGAAAAACTGTTTTTT.

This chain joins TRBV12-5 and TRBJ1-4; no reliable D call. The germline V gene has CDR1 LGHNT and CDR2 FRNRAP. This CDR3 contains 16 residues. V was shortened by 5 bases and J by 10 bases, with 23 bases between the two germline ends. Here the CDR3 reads CASGPGRRGRIVKLFF. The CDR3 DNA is TGTGCTAGTGGTCCTGGTCGACGGGGAAGGATCGTAAAACTGTTTTTT.

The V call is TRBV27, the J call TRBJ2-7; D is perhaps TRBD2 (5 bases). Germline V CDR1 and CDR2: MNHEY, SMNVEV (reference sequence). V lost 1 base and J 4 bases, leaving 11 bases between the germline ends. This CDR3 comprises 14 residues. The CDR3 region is CASSLFGERYEQYF. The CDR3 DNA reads TGTGCCAGCAGTTTATTCGGGGAACGGTACGAGCAGTACTTC.

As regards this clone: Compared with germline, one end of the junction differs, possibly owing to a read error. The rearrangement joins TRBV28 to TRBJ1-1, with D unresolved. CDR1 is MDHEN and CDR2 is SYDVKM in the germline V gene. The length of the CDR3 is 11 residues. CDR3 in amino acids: CASILSTEAFF. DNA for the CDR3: TGTGCCAGCATTTTAAGCACTGAAGCTTTCTTT. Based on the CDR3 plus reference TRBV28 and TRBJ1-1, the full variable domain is DVKVTQSSRYLVKRTGEKVFLECVQDMDHENMFWYRQDPGLGLRLIYFSYDVKMKEKGDIPEGYSVSREKKERFSLILESASTNQTSMYLCASILSTEAFFGQGTRLTVV.

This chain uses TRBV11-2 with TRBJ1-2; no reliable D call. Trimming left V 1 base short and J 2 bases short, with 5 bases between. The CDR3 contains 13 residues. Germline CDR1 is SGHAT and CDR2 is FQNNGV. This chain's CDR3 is CASSLGTNYGYTF. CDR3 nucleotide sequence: TGTGCCAGCAGCTTAGGCACGAACTATGGCTACACCTTC.

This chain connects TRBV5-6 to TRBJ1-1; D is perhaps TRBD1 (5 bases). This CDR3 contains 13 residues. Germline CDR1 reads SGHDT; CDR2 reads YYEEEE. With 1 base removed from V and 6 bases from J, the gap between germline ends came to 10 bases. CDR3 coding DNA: TGTGCCAGCAGCTTGTTCCAGGGAGCTGAAGCTTTCTTT. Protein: CASSLFQGAEAFF.

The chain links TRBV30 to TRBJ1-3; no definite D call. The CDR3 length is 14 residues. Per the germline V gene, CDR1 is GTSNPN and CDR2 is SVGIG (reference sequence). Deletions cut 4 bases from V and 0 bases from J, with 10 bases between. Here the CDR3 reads CAWTARSSGNTIYF. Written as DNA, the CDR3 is TGTGCCTGGACGGCGCGTAGCTCTGGAAACACCATATATTTT.

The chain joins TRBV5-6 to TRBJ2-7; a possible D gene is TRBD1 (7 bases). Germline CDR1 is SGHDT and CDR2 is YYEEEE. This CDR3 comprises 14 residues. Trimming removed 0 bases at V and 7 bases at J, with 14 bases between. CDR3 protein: CASSLGQGLREQYF. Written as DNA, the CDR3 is TGTGCCAGCAGCTTGGGACAGGGACTGAGGGAGCAGTACTTC.

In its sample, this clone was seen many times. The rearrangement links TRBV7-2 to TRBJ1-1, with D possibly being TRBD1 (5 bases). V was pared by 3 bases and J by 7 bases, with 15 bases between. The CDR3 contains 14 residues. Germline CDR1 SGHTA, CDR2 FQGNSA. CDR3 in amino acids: CASSLGLPFDEAFF. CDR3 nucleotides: TGTGCCAGCAGCTTGGGGCTTCCTTTCGATGAAGCTTTCTTT.

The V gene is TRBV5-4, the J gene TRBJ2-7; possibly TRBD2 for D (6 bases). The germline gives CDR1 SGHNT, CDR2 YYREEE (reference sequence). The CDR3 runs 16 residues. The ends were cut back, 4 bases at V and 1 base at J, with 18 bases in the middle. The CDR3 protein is CASSPRTVAGSYEQYF. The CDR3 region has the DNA TGTGCCAGCAGCCCGAGAACGGTGGCGGGATCCTACGAGCAGTACTTC.